Each of the 7 T cell receptor beta chains below was sequenced from the same sample in a study of blood T cell repertoires in COVID-19. Some clones are missing from TCRdb's copy, which holds only in-frame ones; the method was immunoSEQ multiplex PCR. This table has approximately 300,000 clones, around 89% appearing once. Sequencing was performed on peripheral blood. Source of these receptors: a man between 18 and 35 years old who had recovered from COVID-19.

The chain employs TRBV12-3 or TRBV12-4 and TRBJ2-1, with a tentative D call TRBD1 (5 bases). V was trimmed by 8 bases and J by 8 bases, leaving 10 bases between them. This CDR3 spans 11 amino acids. CDR3: CASGASDEQFF. CDR3 DNA sequence: TGTGCCAGCGGGGCAAGCGATGAGCAGTTCTTC.

The chain links TRBV5-1 to TRBJ2-2; TRBD1 aligns across 9 bases. This CDR3 has 17 residues. The germline gives CDR1 SGHRS, CDR2 YFSETQ. The V gene end was trimmed by 4 bases and the J gene end by 0 bases; junction bases not matched to a gene: 7. The CDR3 nucleotides read TGCGCCAGCAGCCCCTTCAACAGGGGGCCGAACACCGGGGAGCTGTTTTTT. Protein product: CASSPFNRGPNTGELFF.

This chain connects TRBV5-1 to TRBJ2-5; D gene ambiguous. The CDR3 is made up of 14 amino acids. V was pared by 4 bases and J by 2 bases, with 12 bases between. Germline-derived CDR1 and CDR2 are SGHRS and YFSETQ. The CDR3 spells CASSLQFTQETQYF. The CDR3 DNA is TGCGCCAGCAGCCTTCAATTCACTCAAGAGACCCAGTACTTC.

V usage is TRBV7-2 and J usage is TRBJ2-1; TRBD1 might be the D (6 bases). This CDR3 spans 15 amino acids. Germline assignment: CDR1 SGHTA and CDR2 FQGNSA. V was clipped by 2 bases and J by 4 bases, with 12 bases between them. The CDR3 DNA sequence: TGTGCCAGCAGCTTACAGCAGGGGACATACAATGAGCAGTTCTTC. Its translation is CASSLQQGTYNEQFF.

The V call is TRBV19, the J call TRBJ1-6; TRBD1 aligns across 7 bases. Trimming took 5 bases from V and 7 from J; bases not matched to a gene: 8. Germline V gene sequence: CDR1 LNHDA, CDR2 SQIVND (reference sequence). The CDR3 extends over 15 amino acids. CDR3 protein: CASSRVDRENSPLHF. The CDR3 DNA follows: TGTGCCAGTAGTCGAGTCGACAGGGAAAATTCACCCCTCCACTTT.

The chain carries TRBV6-6 and TRBJ2-5, with no clear D. Germline V CDR1 and CDR2: MNHNY, SVGAGI (reference sequence). V shed 0 bases and J shed 4 bases, with 9 bases lying between them. This CDR3 is built from 14 residues. CDR3 coding DNA: TGTGCCAGCAGTTACTCGAGATCGGGAGAGACCCAGTACTTC. This gives the protein CASSYSRSGETQYF.

The chain links TRBV3-1 (or the pseudogene TRBV3-2) to TRBJ2-7, with D possibly being TRBD1 (5 bases). Germline V CDR1 and CDR2: LGHDT, YNNKEL (reference sequence). This CDR3 has 14 amino acids. V was cut by 0 bases and J by 5 bases, with 11 bases left in between. The CDR3 protein is CASSQDSGKNEQYF. DNA for the CDR3: TGTGCCAGCAGCCAAGACTCAGGGAAGAACGAGCAGTACTTC.